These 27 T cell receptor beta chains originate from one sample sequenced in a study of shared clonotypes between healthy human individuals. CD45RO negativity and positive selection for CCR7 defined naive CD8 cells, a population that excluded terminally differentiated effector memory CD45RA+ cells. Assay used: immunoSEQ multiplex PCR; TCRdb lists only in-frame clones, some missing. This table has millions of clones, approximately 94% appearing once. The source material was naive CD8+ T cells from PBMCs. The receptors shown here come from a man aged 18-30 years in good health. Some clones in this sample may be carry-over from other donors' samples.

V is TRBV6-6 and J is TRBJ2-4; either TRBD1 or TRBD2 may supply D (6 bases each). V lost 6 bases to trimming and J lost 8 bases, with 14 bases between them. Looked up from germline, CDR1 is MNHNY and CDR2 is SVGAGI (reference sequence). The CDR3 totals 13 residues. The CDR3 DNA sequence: TGTGCCAGCAGCCTGACGAGGGGGGACATTCAGTACTTC. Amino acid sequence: CASSLTRGDIQYF.

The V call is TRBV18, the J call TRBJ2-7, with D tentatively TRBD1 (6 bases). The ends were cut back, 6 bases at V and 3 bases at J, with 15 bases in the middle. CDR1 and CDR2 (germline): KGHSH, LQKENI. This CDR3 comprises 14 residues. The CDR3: CASSLTGEYYEQYF. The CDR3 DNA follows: TGTGCCAGCTCCCTGACAGGAGAGTACTACGAGCAGTACTTC.

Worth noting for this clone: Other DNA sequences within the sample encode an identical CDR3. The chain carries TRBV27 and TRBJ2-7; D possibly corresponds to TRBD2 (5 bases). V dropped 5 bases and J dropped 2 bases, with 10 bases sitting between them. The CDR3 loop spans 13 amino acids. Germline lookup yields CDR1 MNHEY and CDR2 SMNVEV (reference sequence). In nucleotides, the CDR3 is TGTGCCAGCAGTGAGGGTCTCACCTACGAGCAGTACTTC. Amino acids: CASSEGLTYEQYF.

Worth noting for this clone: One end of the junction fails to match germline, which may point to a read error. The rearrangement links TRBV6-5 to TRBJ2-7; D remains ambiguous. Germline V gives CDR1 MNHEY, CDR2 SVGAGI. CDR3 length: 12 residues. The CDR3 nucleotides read TGTGCCAGCAGTCCTAAGATCCTACGGGTCCACTTC. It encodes CASSPKILRVHF.

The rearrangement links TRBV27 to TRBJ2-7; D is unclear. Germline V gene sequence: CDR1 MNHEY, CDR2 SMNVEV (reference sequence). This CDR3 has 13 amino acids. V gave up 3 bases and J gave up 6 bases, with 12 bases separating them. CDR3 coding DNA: TGTGCCAGCAGTTTCGTGGGCCTACCCGAGCAGTACTTC. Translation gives CASSFVGLPEQYF.

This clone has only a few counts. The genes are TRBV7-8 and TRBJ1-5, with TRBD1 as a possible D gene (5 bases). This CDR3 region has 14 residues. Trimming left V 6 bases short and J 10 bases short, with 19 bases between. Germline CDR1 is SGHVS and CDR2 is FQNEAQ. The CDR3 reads CASRILGRAGPQHF. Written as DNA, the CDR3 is TGTGCCAGCAGGATACTCGGCAGGGCCGGACCCCAGCATTTT.

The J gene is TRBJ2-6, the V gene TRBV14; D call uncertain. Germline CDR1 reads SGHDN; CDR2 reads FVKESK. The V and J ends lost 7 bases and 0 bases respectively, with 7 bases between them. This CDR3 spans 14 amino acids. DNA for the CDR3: TGTGCCAGCACCGAATTCTCTGGGGCCAACGTCCTGACTTTC. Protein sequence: CASTEFSGANVLTF.

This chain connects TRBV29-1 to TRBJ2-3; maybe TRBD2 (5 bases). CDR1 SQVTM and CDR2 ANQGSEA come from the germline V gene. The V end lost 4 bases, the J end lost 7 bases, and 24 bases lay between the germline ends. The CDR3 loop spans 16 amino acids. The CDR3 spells CSVVSADSPWMNTQYF. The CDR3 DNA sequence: TGCAGCGTTGTATCAGCGGACTCACCCTGGATGAATACGCAGTATTTT.

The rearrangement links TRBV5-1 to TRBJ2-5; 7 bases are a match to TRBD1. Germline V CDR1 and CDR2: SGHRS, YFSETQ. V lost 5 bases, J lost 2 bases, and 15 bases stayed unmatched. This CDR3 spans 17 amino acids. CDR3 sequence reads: CASRLKTTGRGQETQYF. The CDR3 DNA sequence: TGCGCCAGCAGATTGAAGACGACAGGGAGAGGGCAAGAGACCCAGTACTTC.

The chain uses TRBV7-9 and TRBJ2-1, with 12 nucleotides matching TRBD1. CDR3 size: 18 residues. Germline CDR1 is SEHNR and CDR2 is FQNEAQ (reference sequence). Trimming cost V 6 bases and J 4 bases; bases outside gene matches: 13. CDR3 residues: CASSWEIWDRGHYNEQFF. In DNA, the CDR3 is TGTGCCAGCAGTTGGGAAATATGGGACAGGGGGCATTACAATGAGCAGTTCTTC.

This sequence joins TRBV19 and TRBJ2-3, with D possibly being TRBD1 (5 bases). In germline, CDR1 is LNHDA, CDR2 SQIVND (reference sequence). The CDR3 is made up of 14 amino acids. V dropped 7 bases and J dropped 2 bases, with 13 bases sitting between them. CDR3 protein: CASIGAHPTDTQYF. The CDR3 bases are TGTGCCAGTATTGGGGCCCACCCCACAGATACGCAGTATTTT.

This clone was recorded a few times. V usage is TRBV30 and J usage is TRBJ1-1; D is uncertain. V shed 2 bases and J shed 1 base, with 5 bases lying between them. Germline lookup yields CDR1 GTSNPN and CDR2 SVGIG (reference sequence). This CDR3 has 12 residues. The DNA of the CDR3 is TGTGCCTGGAGTCCCCCGAACACTGAAGCTTTCTTT. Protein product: CAWSPPNTEAFF. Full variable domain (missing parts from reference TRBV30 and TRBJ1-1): SQTIHQWPATLVQPVGSPLSLECTVEGTSNPNLYWYRQAAGRGLQLLFYSVGIGQISSEVPQNLSASRPQDRQFILSSKKLLLSDSGFYLCAWSPPNTEAFFGQGTRLTVV.

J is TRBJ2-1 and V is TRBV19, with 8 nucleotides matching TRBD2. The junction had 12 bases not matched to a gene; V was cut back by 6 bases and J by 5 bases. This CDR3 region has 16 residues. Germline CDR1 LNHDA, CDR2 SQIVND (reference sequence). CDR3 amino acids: CASSTRGGAAHNEQFF. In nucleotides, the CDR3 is TGTGCCAGTAGCACCCGGGGGGGAGCGGCCCACAATGAGCAGTTCTTC.

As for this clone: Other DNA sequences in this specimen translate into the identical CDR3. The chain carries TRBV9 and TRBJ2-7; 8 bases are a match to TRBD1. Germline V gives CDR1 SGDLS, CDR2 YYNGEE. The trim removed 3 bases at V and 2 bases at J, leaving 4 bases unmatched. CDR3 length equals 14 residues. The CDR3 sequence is CASSGRDRPYEQYF. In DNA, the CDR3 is TGTGCCAGCAGCGGCCGGGACAGGCCCTACGAGCAGTACTTC.

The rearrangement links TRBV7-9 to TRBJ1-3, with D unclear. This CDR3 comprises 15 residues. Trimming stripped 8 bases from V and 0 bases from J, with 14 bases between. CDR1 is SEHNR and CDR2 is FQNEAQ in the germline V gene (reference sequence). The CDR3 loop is CASPLSNYSGNTIYF. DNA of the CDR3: TGTGCCAGCCCCCTCTCTAATTACTCTGGAAACACCATATATTTT.

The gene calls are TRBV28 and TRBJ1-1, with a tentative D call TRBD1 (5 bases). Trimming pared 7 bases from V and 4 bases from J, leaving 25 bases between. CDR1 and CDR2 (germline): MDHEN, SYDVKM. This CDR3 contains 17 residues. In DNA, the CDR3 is TGTGCCAGCATCAGCGCTCGGGGGACCTTACGGGGCACTGAAGCTTTCTTT. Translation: CASISARGTLRGTEAFF.

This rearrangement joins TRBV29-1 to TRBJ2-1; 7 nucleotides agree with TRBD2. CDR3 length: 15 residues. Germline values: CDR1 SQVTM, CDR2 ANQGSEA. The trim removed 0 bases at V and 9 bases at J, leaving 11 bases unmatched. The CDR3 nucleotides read TGCAGCGTTGAAGATCAGCAGCGGGGAGGGCTTGAGCAGTTCTTC. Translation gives CSVEDQQRGGLEQFF.

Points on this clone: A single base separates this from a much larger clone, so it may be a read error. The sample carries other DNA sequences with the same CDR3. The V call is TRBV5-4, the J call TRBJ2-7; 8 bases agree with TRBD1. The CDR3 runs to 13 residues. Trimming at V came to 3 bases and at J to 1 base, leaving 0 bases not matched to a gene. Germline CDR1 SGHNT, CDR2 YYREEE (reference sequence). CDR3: CASSWDRSYEQYF. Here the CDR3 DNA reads TGTGCCAGCAGCTGGGACAGGTCCTACGAGCAGTACTTC.

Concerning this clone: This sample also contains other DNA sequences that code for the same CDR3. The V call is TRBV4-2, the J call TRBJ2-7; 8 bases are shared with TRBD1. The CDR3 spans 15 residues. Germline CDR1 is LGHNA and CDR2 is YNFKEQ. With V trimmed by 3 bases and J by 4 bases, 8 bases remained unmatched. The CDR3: CASSQEDRVVYEQYF. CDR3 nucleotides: TGTGCCAGCAGCCAGGAGGACAGGGTGGTTTACGAGCAGTACTTC.

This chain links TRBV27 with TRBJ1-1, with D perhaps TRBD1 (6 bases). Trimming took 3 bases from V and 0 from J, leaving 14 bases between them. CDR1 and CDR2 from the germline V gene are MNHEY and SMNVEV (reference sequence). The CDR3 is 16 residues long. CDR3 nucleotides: TGTGCCAGCAGTTTTAACAGGGTACCAGTGAACACTGAAGCTTTCTTT. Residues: CASSFNRVPVNTEAFF.

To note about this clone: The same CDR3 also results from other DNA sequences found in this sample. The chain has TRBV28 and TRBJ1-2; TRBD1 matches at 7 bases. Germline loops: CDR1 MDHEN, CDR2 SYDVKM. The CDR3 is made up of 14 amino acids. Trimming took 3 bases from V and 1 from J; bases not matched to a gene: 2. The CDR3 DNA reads TGTGCCAGCAGTTTCGGGACAGATAACTATGGCTACACCTTC. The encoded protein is CASSFGTDNYGYTF.

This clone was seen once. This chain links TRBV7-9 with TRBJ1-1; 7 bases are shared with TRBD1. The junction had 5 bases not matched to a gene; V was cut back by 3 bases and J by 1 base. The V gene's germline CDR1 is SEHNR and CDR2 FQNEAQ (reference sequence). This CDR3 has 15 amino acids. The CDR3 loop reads CASSFTGQPNTEAFF. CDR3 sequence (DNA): TGTGCCAGCAGCTTTACGGGACAGCCGAACACTGAAGCTTTCTTT. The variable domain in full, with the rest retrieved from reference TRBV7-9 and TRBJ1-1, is DTGVSQNPRHKITKRGQNVTFRCDPISEHNRLYWYRQTLGQGPEFLTYFQNEAQLEKSRLLSDRFSAERPKGSFSTLEIQRTEQGDSAMYLCASSFTGQPNTEAFFGQGTRLTVV.

The CDR3 DNA sequence: TGTGCCAGCAGCCCCTCGTGGTACGAGCAGTACTTC. It codes for CASSPSWYEQYF. The V gene is TRBV5-5, the J gene TRBJ2-7; D remains unclear. The V gene's germline CDR1 is SGHKS and CDR2 YYEKEE (reference sequence). The CDR3 is 12 residues long. The germline V and J ends were trimmed by 4 bases and 4 bases, with 9 bases remaining between them.

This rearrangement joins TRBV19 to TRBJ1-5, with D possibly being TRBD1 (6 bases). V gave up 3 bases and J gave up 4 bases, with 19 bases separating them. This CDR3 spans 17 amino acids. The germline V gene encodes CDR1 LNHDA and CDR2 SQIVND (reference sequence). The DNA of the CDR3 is TGTGCCAGTAGTATCGATGGGACACCGCTTGGGAATCAGCCCCAGCATTTT. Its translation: CASSIDGTPLGNQPQHF.

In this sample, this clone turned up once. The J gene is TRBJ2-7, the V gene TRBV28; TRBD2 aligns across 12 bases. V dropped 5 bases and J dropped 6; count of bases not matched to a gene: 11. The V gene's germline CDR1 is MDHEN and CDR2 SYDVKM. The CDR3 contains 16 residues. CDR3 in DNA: TGTGCCAGCAGTCCGATGGGGCGACTAGCGGGAGTCGAGCAGTACTTC. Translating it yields CASSPMGRLAGVEQYF.

CDR3 region: CASSLVHNSPLHF. CDR3 DNA: TGTGCCAGCAGTTTAGTGCATAATTCACCCCTCCACTTT. V gene TRBV28 combines with J gene TRBJ1-6; D is unresolved. The length of the CDR3 is 13 residues. The germline V and J ends were trimmed by 2 bases and 5 bases, with 4 bases remaining between them. Germline CDR1 and CDR2: MDHEN and SYDVKM.

The CDR3 DNA reads TGTGCCAGCAGTTTGGTCGTCGGGTCGGCAGATACGCAGTATTTT. It is translated as CASSLVVGSADTQYF. This chain joins TRBV28 and TRBJ2-3; D unresolved. CDR1 is MDHEN and CDR2 is SYDVKM in the germline V gene. The CDR3 extends over 15 amino acids. The V end was cut by 3 bases, the J end by 4 bases, with 14 bases between.